Presented here are 24 T cell receptor beta chains from one specimen sequenced in a study of response to subunit inactivated influenza vaccine. From the RT-PCR reads, TCRdb called clonotypes with MiXCR, one entry per CDR3 protein. The data contain more than 450,000 distinct CDR3 sequences, approximately 10% of them singletons. This sample was also put to use in a study of T cells expressing NK-cell markers. That investigation notes: As the method of synthesis, 5'RACE template switching with UMIs yielded TCR beta cDNA.

The sample consisted of PBMCs from blood, taken on the day of vaccination. Receptors were obtained from a man between 50 and 59 years old who received an inactivated influenza vaccine.

This clonotype was recorded a few times. V usage is TRBV12-3 or TRBV12-4 and J usage is TRBJ1-2; possibly TRBD1 for D (6 bases). Trimming took 5 bases from V and 0 from J, leaving 10 bases between them. The CDR3 contains 14 residues. CDR3 nucleotide sequence: TGTGCCAGCAGTCCGTCAGGGGCTAACTATGGCTACACCTTC. Translation gives CASSPSGANYGYTF.

V is TRBV6-1 and J is TRBJ2-3; TRBD2 matches 8 bases. The V and J ends lost 7 bases and 4 bases, in that order; junction bases with no gene match: 19. This CDR3 is built from 18 residues. CDR1 is MNHNS, CDR2 SASEGT, per germline. CDR3 in amino acids: CASNQGRRSGINPDTQYF. The CDR3 DNA follows: TGTGCCAGCAACCAGGGACGACGTAGCGGGATTAATCCAGATACGCAGTATTTT.

The sample holds a few counts of this clonotype. The chain links TRBV21-1 to TRBJ2-1; the table gives TRBD2 as D, unverified against the DNA. TRBV21-1 is deemed a pseudogene. The CDR3 extends over 14 amino acids. This CDR3 reads CASSKEEREDEQFF. The CDR3 coding sequence is TGTGCCAGCAGCAAAGAGGAGCGGGAGGATGAGCAGTTCTTC.

Only a few counts were recorded for this clonotype. The chain uses TRBV3-1 and TRBJ2-5; TRBD2 aligns across 9 bases. The germline V gene has CDR1 LGHDT and CDR2 YNNKEL (reference sequence). The trim removed 4 bases at V and 4 bases at J, leaving 7 bases unmatched. The CDR3 extends over 15 amino acids. The CDR3 region is CASSPAGGQRETQYF. CDR3 nucleotide sequence: TGTGCCAGCAGCCCCGCGGGGGGGCAGCGAGAGACCCAGTACTTC.

This sequence joins TRBV20-1 and TRBJ2-3; TRBD2 matches at 14 bases. The CDR3 runs to 17 residues. V lost 0 bases, J lost 5 bases, and 7 bases stayed unmatched. Looked up from germline, CDR1 is DFQATT and CDR2 is SNEGSKA (reference sequence). The CDR3 spells CSARDRRTSGRRDTQYF. The CDR3 DNA reads TGCAGTGCTAGAGATCGGAGGACTAGCGGGAGGAGAGATACGCAGTATTTT.

The chain combines TRBV3-1 with TRBJ2-1; D might be TRBD1 or TRBD2, each matching 6 bases. Germline V gene lookup returns CDR1 LGHDT and CDR2 YNNKEL (reference sequence). V was trimmed by 4 bases and J by 8 bases, leaving 18 bases between them. The CDR3 covers 15 residues. The CDR3 sequence is CASSPSIGGSHEQFF. Written as DNA, the CDR3 is TGTGCCAGCAGCCCGAGCATCGGGGGCAGCCATGAGCAGTTCTTC.

The chain uses TRBV10-3 and TRBJ2-3, with TRBD2 matching over 11 bases. CDR3 length equals 14 residues. Germline V gene sequence: CDR1 ENHRY, CDR2 SYGVKD. Trimming took 10 bases from V and 2 from J; bases not matched to a gene: 5. CDR3 residues: CATNSGGDTDTQYF. The CDR3 nucleotides are TGTGCCACGAATAGCGGGGGGGACACAGATACGCAGTATTTT.

The CDR3 coding sequence is TGTGCCATCAGTGAATGGATTAGCAATCAGCCCCAGCATTTT. This translates into CAISEWISNQPQHF. The V gene is TRBV10-3, the J gene TRBJ1-5; D unresolved. Trimming took 3 bases from V and 0 from J, leaving 6 bases between them. Germline V gene sequence: CDR1 ENHRY, CDR2 SYGVKD. The CDR3 totals 14 residues.

This clonotype was seen more than once but under ten times. This rearrangement joins TRBV12-3 or TRBV12-4 to TRBJ2-1, with D possibly matching TRBD1 (5 bases). V was clipped by 5 bases and J by 2 bases, with 13 bases between them. The CDR3 has 15 residues. CDR3 protein: CASSQRQIPYNEQFF. Here the CDR3 DNA reads TGTGCCAGCAGTCAACGACAGATACCCTACAATGAGCAGTTCTTC.

The table lists this clonotype with a few counts. This chain connects TRBV15 to TRBJ2-1; D unresolved. V was clipped by 11 bases and J by 6 bases, with 17 bases between them. The V gene's germline CDR1 is LNHNV and CDR2 YYDKDF (reference sequence). This CDR3 is built from 13 residues. The CDR3 DNA reads as TGTGCCGTCAGAGGAGTTTCGGGCAATGAGCAGTTCTTC. Translated: CAVRGVSGNEQFF.

This chain links TRBV18 with TRBJ2-7; 12 bases align to TRBD2. The CDR3 length is 15 residues. V lost 5 bases, J lost 6 bases, and 8 bases stayed unmatched. CDR1 KGHSH and CDR2 LQKENI come from the germline V gene. CDR3 residues: CASSRPGLAGVEQYF. The CDR3 DNA sequence: TGTGCCAGCTCAAGACCGGGACTAGCGGGCGTCGAGCAGTACTTC.

The chain recombines TRBV7-2 with TRBJ2-2, with TRBD2 matching 12 bases. The CDR3 covers 16 residues. V shed 5 bases, J shed 2 bases, and the junction held 3 bases outside the gene matches. Per the germline V gene, CDR1 is SGHTA and CDR2 is FQGNSA. CDR3 nucleotides: TGTGCCAGCAGCCGAGGACTAGCGGGAAACACCGGGGAGCTGTTTTTT. It encodes CASSRGLAGNTGELFF.

This clonotype was picked up many times. The rearrangement links TRBV7-6 to TRBJ2-7; TRBD2 aligns across 8 bases. This CDR3 spans 15 amino acids. Trimming took 2 bases from V and 6 from J; bases not matched to a gene: 9. CDR1 is SGHVS and CDR2 is FNYEAQ in the germline V gene. Here the CDR3 DNA reads TGTGCCAGCAGCTTATATCGGGAGGGTGTAGGCGAGCAGTACTTC. Protein: CASSLYREGVGEQYF.

This chain uses TRBV3-1 with TRBJ2-5; 8 bases match TRBD1. Germline V gives CDR1 LGHDT, CDR2 YNNKEL (reference sequence). This CDR3 spans 15 amino acids. The junction had 6 bases not matched to a gene; V was cut back by 4 bases and J by 2 bases. The CDR3 sequence: CASSPGQGRQETQYF. CDR3 DNA sequence: TGTGCCAGCAGCCCCGGACAGGGTCGGCAAGAGACCCAGTACTTC.

The chain is built from TRBV7-6 and TRBJ2-3; D is unresolved. The V and J ends lost 5 bases and 2 bases respectively, with 14 bases between them. The CDR3 consists of 15 residues. The germline V gene has CDR1 SGHVS and CDR2 FNYEAQ. The CDR3 spells CASSPSVANTDTQYF. The CDR3 region has the DNA TGTGCCAGCAGCCCAAGCGTGGCGAACACAGATACGCAGTATTTT.

This clonotype was detected only a few times. The J gene is TRBJ2-7, the V gene TRBV6-2 or TRBV6-3, with D unresolved. This CDR3 has 10 residues. V was clipped by 6 bases and J by 6 bases, with 6 bases between them. The germline V gene encodes CDR1 MNHEY and CDR2 SVGEGT. The CDR3: CASSDREQYF. CDR3 coding DNA: TGTGCCAGCAGCGACCGCGAGCAGTACTTC.

A few counts support this clonotype. The chain joins TRBV12-3 or TRBV12-4 to TRBJ1-3; tentative D call: TRBD1 (5 bases). CDR3 length: 16 residues. V was clipped by 6 bases and J by 2 bases, with 17 bases between them. The CDR3 DNA follows: TGTGCCAGCAGCCAAAGAAGGGGCGCCCCTGGAAACACCATATATTTT. Translation: CASSQRRGAPGNTIYF.

The rearrangement links TRBV5-1 to TRBJ2-1; 8 bases fit TRBD2. CDR3 size: 15 residues. V dropped 0 bases and J dropped 9; count of bases not matched to a gene: 8. Germline V gene sequence: CDR1 SGHRS, CDR2 YFSETQ. This CDR3 is CASSLAGGLSGEQFF. The CDR3 DNA reads TGCGCCAGCAGCTTGGCGGGGGGGCTCAGCGGTGAGCAGTTCTTC.

This clonotype was detected many times. V is TRBV12-3 or TRBV12-4 and J is TRBJ1-5; TRBD1 matches at 7 bases. The CDR3 covers 13 residues. V lost 4 bases to trimming and J lost 7 bases; unmatched junction nucleotides: 4. CDR3 sequence (DNA): TGTGCCAGCAGTTCGGGACAGAACCAGCCCCAGCATTTT. Its protein product is CASSSGQNQPQHF.

The chain is built from TRBV3-1 and TRBJ2-3; a possible D gene is TRBD1 (6 bases). This CDR3 is built from 16 residues. V was shortened by 3 bases and J by 1 base, with 14 bases between the two germline ends. Germline CDR1 reads LGHDT; CDR2 reads YNNKEL (reference sequence). The CDR3 loop is CASSHIGQMGTDTQYF. The CDR3 region has the DNA TGTGCCAGCAGCCACATCGGACAGATGGGCACAGATACGCAGTATTTT.

This clonotype showed up just a few times. V and J are TRBV5-1 and TRBJ1-2, with 8 positions matching TRBD1. Per the germline V gene, CDR1 is SGHRS and CDR2 is YFSETQ. Trimming took 3 bases from V and 1 from J; bases not matched to a gene: 11. The CDR3 is 17 amino acids. The CDR3 sequence is CASSSWTGTTINYGYTF. CDR3 DNA: TGCGCCAGCAGCTCCTGGACAGGGACGACGATTAACTATGGCTACACCTTC.

This clonotype was counted between two and nine times. The chain uses TRBV5-1 and TRBJ1-1; the match to TRBD1 covers 8 bases. Losses at the gene ends were 3 bases for V and 1 base for J; bases not matched to a gene: 11. From germline, CDR1 is SGHRS and CDR2 YFSETQ. This CDR3 region has 17 residues. CDR3 protein: CASSSGRDRRTNTEAFF. The CDR3 nucleotides read TGCGCCAGCAGCTCTGGAAGGGACAGGAGAACGAACACTGAAGCTTTCTTT.

This clonotype has more than one count but fewer than ten. The gene calls are TRBV18 and TRBJ2-1, with 10 bases lining up with TRBD1. This CDR3 has 15 amino acids. Trimming cost V 3 bases and J 7 bases; bases outside gene matches: 6. Germline-derived CDR1 and CDR2 are KGHSH and LQKENI. DNA for the CDR3: TGTGCCAGCTCACCTATGGGACAGGGGTTGAATGAGCAGTTCTTC. Amino acids: CASSPMGQGLNEQFF.

Turning to this clonotype: Sequence at one end of the junction differs from germline and may be a read error. The V gene is TRBV11-3, the J gene TRBJ2-3; D is perhaps TRBD1 (6 bases). The germline CDR1 and CDR2 sequences are SGHNT and YENEEA. The CDR3 spans 15 residues. The CDR3 region has the DNA TGTGACAGCAGCTTAGGTTACAGGGAAACAGATACGCAGTATTTT. Its protein is CDSSLGYRETDTQYF.